This T cell receptor beta chain stems from a study of persistence of HIV-infected CD4 T cells. Overlapping HIV-1 Gag 15-mer peptides at approximately 0.96 ug per peptide per mL were used. Sorted nonresponding memory CD4+ T cells were CD40L-negative, CD69-negative, CD45RO-high. Trimming stripped 4 bases from V and 2 bases from J, with 14 bases between. Germline V gives CDR1 SGHTA, CDR2 FQGTGA. The CDR3 is 16 residues long. Comments on this clone: The target antigen is unknown.

The libraries were made with immunoSEQ version 4 in survey mode. The assay was immunoSEQ multiplex PCR, and TCRdb's table has in-frame clones only and misses some. Of about 39,000 clones in the sample, under 90% were seen once. The sequence came from an adult with HIV. The donor label of this sample is uncertain. The material sequenced was cultured CD4+ T cells from PBMCs, taken from a patient who received antiretroviral therapy. This sequence joins TRBV7-3 and TRBJ2-2, with a possible D match to TRBD2 (6 bases). The DNA for the CDR3 is TGTGCCAGCAGCTCCAGCCGGGACTCTAACACCGGGGAGCTGTTTTTT. Amino acid sequence: CASSSSRDSNTGELFF.